Sequencing of this T cell receptor beta chain was carried out in a study of control samples from healthy donors and cancer patients. This table comes from immunoSEQ multiplex PCR, and its TCRdb copy is limited to in-frame clones, with some not included. The repertoire includes about 94,000 clones, 90% of them detected once, and over 3% sits in the top ten. This clone was seen only a few times. This TCR derives from a woman in her late teens or twenties in good health. Input material: blood.

The CDR3 is CASSFRTPNTEAFF. CDR3 DNA sequence: TGTGCCAGCAGTTTCCGGACACCGAACACTGAAGCTTTCTTT. V usage is TRBV6-5 and J usage is TRBJ1-1; possibly TRBD1 for D (5 bases). Germline loops: CDR1 MNHEY, CDR2 SVGAGI. The CDR3 spans 14 residues. Trimming took off 4 bases at V and 1 base at J, with 10 bases between the two ends.